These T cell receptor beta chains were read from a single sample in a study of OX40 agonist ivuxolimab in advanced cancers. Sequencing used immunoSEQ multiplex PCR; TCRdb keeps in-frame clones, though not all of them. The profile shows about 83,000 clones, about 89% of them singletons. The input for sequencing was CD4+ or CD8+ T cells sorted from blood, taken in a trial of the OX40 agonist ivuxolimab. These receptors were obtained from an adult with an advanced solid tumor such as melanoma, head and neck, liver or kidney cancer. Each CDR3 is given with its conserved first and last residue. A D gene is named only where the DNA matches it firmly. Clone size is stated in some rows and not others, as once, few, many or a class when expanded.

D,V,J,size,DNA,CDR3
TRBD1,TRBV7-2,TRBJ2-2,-,TGTGCCAGCAGCTTAATGGGCAGGGGGAATGCCGGGGAGCTGTTTTTT,CASSLMGRGNAGELFF
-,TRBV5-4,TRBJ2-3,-,TGTGCCAGCAGCTTGGCTTCAGATACGCAGTATTTT,CASSLASDTQYF
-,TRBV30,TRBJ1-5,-,TGTGCCTGGAGTGTTCTGGTCATGGGAGGGGGACAGCCCCAGCATTTT,CAWSVLVMGGGQPQHF
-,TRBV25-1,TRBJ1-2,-,TGTGCCAGCAGTGATTCCTGGGAAAACTATGGCTACACCTTC,CASSDSWENYGYTF
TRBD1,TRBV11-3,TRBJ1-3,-,TGTGCCAGCAGCCTGACAGGGCTTTCCGGAAACACCATATATTTT,CASSLTGLSGNTIYF
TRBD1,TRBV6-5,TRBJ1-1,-,TGTGCCAGCAGGACAGGGGTATGGGACACTGAAGCTTTCTTT,CASRTGVWDTEAFF
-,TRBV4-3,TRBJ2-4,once,TGCGCCAGCAGCCATGAAAGGTCGGGGGGCCAAAACATTCAGTACTTC,CASSHERSGGQNIQYF
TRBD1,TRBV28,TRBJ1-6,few,TGTGCCAGCAGTTTACCTGGGGACAGGTCGGGCCGACACTTT,CASSLPGDRSGRHF
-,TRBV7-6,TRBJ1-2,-,TGTGCCAGCAGCTTACGGGCAGGACGTGGCTACACCTTC,CASSLRAGRGYTF
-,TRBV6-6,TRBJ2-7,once,TGTGCCAGCAGTTACTCGGGGGCTTTCTACGAGCAGTACTTC,CASSYSGAFYEQYF
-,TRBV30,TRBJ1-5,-,TGTGCCTGGAGTTTGGGGAGTAACACGCCCCAGCATTTT,CAWSLGSNTPQHF
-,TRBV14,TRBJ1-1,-,TGTGCCAGCAGCCAAGTGGGAATTAACACTGAAGCTTTCTTT,CASSQVGINTEAFF
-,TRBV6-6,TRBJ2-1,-,TGTGCCAGCAGTCACATCGACGTAGAGCCGTTCTCTGGGCAGTTCTTC,CASSHIDVEPFSGQFF
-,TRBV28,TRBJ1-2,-,TGTGCCAGCAGTAGATCCAGGACAGTCAATGGGGGCTATGGCTACACCTTC,CASSRSRTVNGGYGYTF
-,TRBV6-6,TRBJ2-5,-,TGTGCCAGCACCGACCTCGGGACCCAGTACTTC,CASTDLGTQYF
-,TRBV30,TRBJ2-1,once,TGTGCCTGGAGCGGGAGCTCCTACAATGAGCAGTTCTTC,CAWSGSSYNEQFF
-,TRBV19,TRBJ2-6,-,TGTGCCAGTAGTATCGGTGGCTCTGGGGCCAACGTCCTGACTTTC,CASSIGGSGANVLTF
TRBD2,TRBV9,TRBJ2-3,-,TGTGCCAGCAGCAACCCCGGGACTAGCGGGAGGAAAGGCGGTACGCAGTATTTT,CASSNPGTSGRKGGTQYF
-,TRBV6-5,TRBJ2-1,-,TGTGCCAGCTATGGCCTCTACAATGAGCAGTTCTTC,CASYGLYNEQFF
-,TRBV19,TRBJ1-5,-,TGTGCCAGTAGTGGAACAGCGGCGGGCAATCAGCCCCAGCATTTT,CASSGTAAGNQPQHF
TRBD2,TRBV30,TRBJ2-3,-,TGTGCCTGGAGTTTCGGTTCTAGCGGGAGAAAAGATACGCAGTATTTT,CAWSFGSSGRKDTQYF
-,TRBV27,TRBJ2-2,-,TGTGCCAGCAGTTTCTCGGGCTCCGGGGAGCTGTTTTTT,CASSFSGSGELFF
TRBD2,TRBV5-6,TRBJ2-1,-,TGTGCCAGCAGCCTGGGACTAGCCGTAAATGAGCAGTTCTTC,CASSLGLAVNEQFF
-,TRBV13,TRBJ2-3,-,TGTGCCAGCAGCCTGGGGCTAACAGATACGCAGTATTTT,CASSLGLTDTQYF
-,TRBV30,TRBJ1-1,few,TGTGCCTGGAGTGTAGGGGGGGCCACTGAAGCTTTCTTT,CAWSVGGATEAFF
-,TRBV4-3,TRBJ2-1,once,TGCGCCAGCAGCCAGGACCCTGCGCTTAATAAAAATGAGCAGTTCTTC,CASSQDPALNKNEQFF
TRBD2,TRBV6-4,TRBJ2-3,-,TGTGCCAGCAGTGACTCGGCGGGAGGGCCAACAGATACGCAGTATTTT,CASSDSAGGPTDTQYF
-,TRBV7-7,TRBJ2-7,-,TGTGCTAGCAGCTTAACTCATTCCTACGAGCAGTACTTC,CASSLTHSYEQYF